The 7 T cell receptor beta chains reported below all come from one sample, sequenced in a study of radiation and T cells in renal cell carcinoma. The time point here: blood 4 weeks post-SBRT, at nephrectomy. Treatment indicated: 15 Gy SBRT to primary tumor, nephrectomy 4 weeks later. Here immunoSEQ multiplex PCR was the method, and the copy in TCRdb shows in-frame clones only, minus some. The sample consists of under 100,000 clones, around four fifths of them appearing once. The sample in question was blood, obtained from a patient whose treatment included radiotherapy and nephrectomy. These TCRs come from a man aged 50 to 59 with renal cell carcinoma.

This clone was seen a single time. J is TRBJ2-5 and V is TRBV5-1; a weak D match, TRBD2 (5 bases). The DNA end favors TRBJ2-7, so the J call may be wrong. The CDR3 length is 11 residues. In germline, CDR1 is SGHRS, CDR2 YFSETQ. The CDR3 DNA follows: TGCGCCAGCAGCCCGGGATACGAGCAGTACTTC. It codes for CASSPGYEQYF.

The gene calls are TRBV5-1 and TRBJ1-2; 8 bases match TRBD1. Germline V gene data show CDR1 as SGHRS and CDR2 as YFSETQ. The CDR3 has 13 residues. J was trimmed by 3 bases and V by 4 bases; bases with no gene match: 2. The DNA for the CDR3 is TGCGCCAGCAGCCCGGGACAGGACTATGGCTACACCTTC. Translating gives CASSPGQDYGYTF.

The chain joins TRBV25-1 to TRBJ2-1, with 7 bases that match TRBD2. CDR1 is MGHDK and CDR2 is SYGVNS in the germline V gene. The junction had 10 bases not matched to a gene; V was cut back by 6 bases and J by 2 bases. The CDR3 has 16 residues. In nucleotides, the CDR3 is TGTGCCAGCAGCGACCCGGGAGGAGGGGCCTACAATGAGCAGTTCTTC. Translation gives CASSDPGGGAYNEQFF.

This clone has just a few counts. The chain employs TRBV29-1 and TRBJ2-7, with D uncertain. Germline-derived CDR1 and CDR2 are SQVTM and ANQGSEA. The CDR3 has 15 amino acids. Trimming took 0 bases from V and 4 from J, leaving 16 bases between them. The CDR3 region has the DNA TGCAGCGTTGAAGAGGGGATCGGTTACGGTTACGAGCAGTACTTC. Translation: CSVEEGIGYGYEQYF.

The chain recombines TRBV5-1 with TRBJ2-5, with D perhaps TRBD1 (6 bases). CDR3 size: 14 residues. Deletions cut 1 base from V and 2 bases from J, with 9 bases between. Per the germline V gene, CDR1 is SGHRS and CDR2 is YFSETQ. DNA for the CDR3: TGCGCCAGCAGCTTGTTAGGGGGTCAAGAGACCCAGTACTTC. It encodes CASSLLGGQETQYF. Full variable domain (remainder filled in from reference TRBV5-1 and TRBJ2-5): KAGVTQTPRYLIKTRGQQVTLSCSPISGHRSVSWYQQTPGQGLQFLFEYFSETQRNKGNFPGRFSGRQFSNSRSEMNVSTLELGDSALYLCASSLLGGQETQYFGPGTRLLVL.

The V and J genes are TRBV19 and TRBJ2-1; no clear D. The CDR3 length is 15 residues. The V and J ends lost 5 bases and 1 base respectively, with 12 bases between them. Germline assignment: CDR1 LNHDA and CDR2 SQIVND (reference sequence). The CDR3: CASSLIGGSYNEQFF. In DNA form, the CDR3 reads TGTGCCAGTAGTTTAATCGGTGGGTCCTACAATGAGCAGTTCTTC.

The CDR3, as DNA: TGTGCCAGCCTGCCGGAGGGCGGGATCTACAATGAGCAGTTCTTC. Amino acid sequence: CASLPEGGIYNEQFF. V gene TRBV2 combines with J gene TRBJ2-1, with D possibly matching TRBD2 (6 bases). Germline loops: CDR1 SNHLY, CDR2 FYNNEI. Trimming pared 8 bases from V and 3 bases from J, leaving 17 bases between. CDR3 size: 15 residues. Based on the CDR3 plus reference TRBV2 and TRBJ2-1, the full variable domain is EPEVTQTPSHQVTQMGQEVILRCVPISNHLYFYWYRQILGQKVEFLVSFYNNEISEKSEIFDDQFSVERPDGSNFTLKIRSTKLEDSAMYFCASLPEGGIYNEQFFGPGTRLTVL.